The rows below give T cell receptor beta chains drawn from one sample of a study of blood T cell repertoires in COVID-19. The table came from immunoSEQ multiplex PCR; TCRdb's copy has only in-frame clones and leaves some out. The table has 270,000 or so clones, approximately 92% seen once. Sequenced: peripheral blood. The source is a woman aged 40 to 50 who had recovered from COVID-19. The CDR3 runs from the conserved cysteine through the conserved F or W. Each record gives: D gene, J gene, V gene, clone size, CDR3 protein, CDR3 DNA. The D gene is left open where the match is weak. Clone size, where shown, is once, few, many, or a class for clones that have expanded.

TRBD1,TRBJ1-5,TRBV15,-,CATSTGKQGNQPQHF,TGTGCCACCAGCACAGGTAAACAGGGGAATCAGCCCCAGCATTTT
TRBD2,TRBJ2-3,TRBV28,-,CASSFASGGTDTQYF,TGTGCCAGCAGTTTCGCTAGCGGGGGCACAGATACGCAGTATTTT
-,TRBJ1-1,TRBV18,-,CASSPPGAGWAEAFF,TGTGCCAGCTCACCGCCCGGCGCGGGGTGGGCTGAAGCTTTCTTT
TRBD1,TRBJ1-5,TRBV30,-,CAWSEGTGNNQPQHF,TGTGCCTGGAGTGAGGGGACAGGGAACAATCAGCCCCAGCATTTT
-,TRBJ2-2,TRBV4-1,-,CASSQREWSGTGELFF,TGCGCCAGCAGCCAACGCGAATGGAGTGGCACCGGGGAGCTGTTTTTT
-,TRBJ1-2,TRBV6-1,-,CASSEPGTLYGYTF,TGTGCCAGCAGTGAACCCGGGACACTCTATGGCTACACCTTC
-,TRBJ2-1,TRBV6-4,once,CASSPDWRDDNEQFF,TGTGCCAGCAGCCCTGACTGGAGAGACGACAATGAGCAGTTCTTC
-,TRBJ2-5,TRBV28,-,CASSLAGRETQYF,TGTGCCAGCAGTTTAGCGGGGCGGGAGACCCAGTACTTC
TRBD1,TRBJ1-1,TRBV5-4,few,CASSLEGRGRRSEAFF,TGTGCCAGCAGCTTGGAGGGCAGGGGGCGCCGGTCTGAAGCTTTCTTT
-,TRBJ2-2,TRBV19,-,CASSMQGTGELFF,TGTGCCAGTAGTATGCAGGGAACCGGGGAGCTGTTTTTT
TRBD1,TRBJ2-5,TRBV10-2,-,CASTLTGYQETQYF,TGCGCCAGCACCCTGACAGGGTACCAAGAGACCCAGTACTTC
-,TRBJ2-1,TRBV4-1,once,CASSQDRGRTYNEQFF,TGCGCCAGCAGCCAAGATCGGGGGAGGACCTACAATGAGCAGTTCTTC
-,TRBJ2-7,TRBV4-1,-,CASSHRGLDEQYF,TGCGCCAGCAGCCACCGGGGGTTGGACGAGCAGTACTTC
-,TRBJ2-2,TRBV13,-,CASSFDIFANGGELFF,TGTGCCAGCAGCTTTGATATTTTCGCTAACGGCGGGGAGCTGTTTTTT
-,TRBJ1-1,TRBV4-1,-,CASSQDLGDTEAFF,TGCGCCAGCAGCCAAGATCTAGGAGACACTGAAGCTTTCTTT